This TCR beta chain derives from a study of spatial heterogeneity in lung cancer. About the study: Detected beta-chain sequences consistently exceeded alpha-chain sequences. The average appearance count of each unique TCR and UMI combination in raw reads was more than ten.

The length of the CDR3 is 17 residues. V was clipped by 0 bases and J by 0 bases, with 12 bases between them. CDR1 is LGHDT and CDR2 is YNNKEL in the germline V gene (reference sequence). Findings and limits, study-wide: Compared with follow-up, resection was when ubiquitous expanded tumor TCRs appeared in blood more.

The time point is: sample taken at primary tumor resection. Whole RNA obtained from tumor, nontumor lung or frozen PBMC underwent sequencing without sorting. This clonotype has more than one count but fewer than ten. The antigen remains undetermined. The presence of a unique molecular identifier marked each TCR cDNA molecule. From the 5' RACE reads, TCRdb called clonotypes with MiXCR, one entry per CDR3 protein. The table records around 75,000 distinct CDR3 sequences, roughly 15% of them present only once. This TCR came from a male donor with early-stage non-small cell lung cancer. Sequences were derived from PBMCs, sampled at surgery. The V and J genes are TRBV3-1 and TRBJ2-1, with D tentatively TRBD1 or TRBD2 (5 bases each). The CDR3 reads CASSQDPPGSSYNEQFF. In DNA, the CDR3 is TGTGCCAGCAGCCAAGATCCCCCAGGGAGCTCCTACAATGAGCAGTTCTTC.